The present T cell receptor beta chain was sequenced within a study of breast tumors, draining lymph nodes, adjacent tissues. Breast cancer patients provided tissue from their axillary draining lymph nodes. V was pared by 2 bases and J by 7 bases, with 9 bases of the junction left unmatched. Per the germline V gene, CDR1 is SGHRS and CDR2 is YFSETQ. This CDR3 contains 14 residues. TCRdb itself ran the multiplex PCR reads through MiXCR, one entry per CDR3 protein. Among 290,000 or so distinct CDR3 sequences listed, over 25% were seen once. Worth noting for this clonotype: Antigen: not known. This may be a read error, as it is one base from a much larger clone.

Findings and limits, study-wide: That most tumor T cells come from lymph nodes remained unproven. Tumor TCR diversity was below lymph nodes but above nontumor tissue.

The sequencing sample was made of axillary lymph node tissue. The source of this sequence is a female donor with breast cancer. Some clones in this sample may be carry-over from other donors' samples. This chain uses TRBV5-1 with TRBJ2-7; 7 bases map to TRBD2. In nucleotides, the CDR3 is TGCGCCAGCAGCTTCAGTGCCGGGAGGAAAGAGCAGTACTTC. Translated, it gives CASSFSAGRKEQYF.